The 7 T cell receptor beta chains listed next were all sequenced from one sample in a study of T cell changes during pregnancy in multiple sclerosis. Measured with immunoSEQ multiplex PCR; TCRdb has only the in-frame clones, and not every one. The sample carries more than 25,000 clones, about nine tenths recorded once. The sample was CD8+ T cells from peripheral blood mononuclear cells, taken in the third trimester of pregnancy. These TCRs come from a female donor with multiple sclerosis, enrolled in a pregnancy study.

The chain combines TRBV28 with TRBJ2-7; D possibly corresponds to TRBD1 (7 bases). With 6 bases removed from V and 3 bases from J, the gap between germline ends came to 15 bases. The CDR3 spans 14 residues. CDR1 and CDR2 (germline): MDHEN, SYDVKM. Here the CDR3 DNA reads TGTGCCAGCAGGGGCACAGGGGAGGTCTACGAGCAGTACTTC. Amino acids: CASRGTGEVYEQYF.

This clone was observed once. The chain couples TRBV6-5 to TRBJ2-1, with D possibly being TRBD1 (5 bases). The CDR3 is 16 residues long. The germline V and J ends were trimmed by 0 bases and 0 bases, with 9 bases remaining between them. Germline CDR1 and CDR2: MNHEY and SVGAGI. CDR3 amino acids: CASSYSDMSSYNEQFF. In DNA, the CDR3 is TGTGCCAGCAGTTACTCGGACATGAGCTCCTACAATGAGCAGTTCTTC.

V and J are TRBV19 and TRBJ2-7; 10 bases fit TRBD1. V gave up 6 bases and J gave up 5 bases; unmatched junction bases: 4. The CDR3 has 13 residues. The germline CDR1 and CDR2 sequences are LNHDA and SQIVND (reference sequence). The CDR3 DNA reads as TGTGCCAGTAGCTCCGGGACAGGGGACGAGCAGTACTTC. The encoded protein is CASSSGTGDEQYF.

The rearrangement uses TRBV19 and TRBJ1-5; 10 bases map to TRBD1. Germline lookup yields CDR1 LNHDA and CDR2 SQIVND (reference sequence). The CDR3 length is 16 residues. J lost 4 bases, V lost 3 bases, and 6 bases had no gene match. Here the CDR3 DNA reads TGTGCCAGTAGTATCATCGGGACAGGGGTTAATCAGCCCCAGCATTTT. It is translated as CASSIIGTGVNQPQHF.

The rearrangement joins TRBV5-1 to TRBJ2-1; D not certain. The CDR3 is made up of 14 amino acids. Germline V lookup: CDR1 SGHRS, CDR2 YFSETQ. V gave up 2 bases and J gave up 5 bases, with 11 bases separating them. The CDR3 sequence: CASSFNSRNNEQFF. The CDR3 nucleotides read TGCGCCAGCAGCTTTAACAGCAGGAACAATGAGCAGTTCTTC. The complete variable domain, with remaining parts taken from reference TRBV5-1 and TRBJ2-1, reads KAGVTQTPRYLIKTRGQQVTLSCSPISGHRSVSWYQQTPGQGLQFLFEYFSETQRNKGNFPGRFSGRQFSNSRSEMNVSTLELGDSALYLCASSFNSRNNEQFFGPGTRLTVL.

The chain uses TRBV7-9 and TRBJ1-2; D is unresolved. Trimming cost V 1 base and J 0 bases, with 6 bases left between them. CDR1 is SEHNR, CDR2 FQNEAQ, per germline (reference sequence). This CDR3 has 14 amino acids. CDR3 bases: TGTGCCAGCAGCTTAGGAGCGGCTAACTATGGCTACACCTTC. It is translated as CASSLGAANYGYTF.

This chain connects TRBV7-9 to TRBJ1-5; D is possibly TRBD1 (5 bases). Trimming left V 0 bases short and J 6 bases short, with 15 bases between. This CDR3 has 16 residues. The germline gives CDR1 SEHNR, CDR2 FQNEAQ (reference sequence). CDR3 nucleotide sequence: TGTGCCAGCAGCTTAGCAGGGGAGGGGCAAGGTCAGCCCCAGCATTTT. This gives the protein CASSLAGEGQGQPQHF. The entire variable domain, with the rest obtained from reference TRBV7-9 and TRBJ1-5, is as follows: DTGVSQNPRHKITKRGQNVTFRCDPISEHNRLYWYRQTLGQGPEFLTYFQNEAQLEKSRLLSDRFSAERPKGSFSTLEIQRTEQGDSAMYLCASSLAGEGQGQPQHFGDGTRLSIL.